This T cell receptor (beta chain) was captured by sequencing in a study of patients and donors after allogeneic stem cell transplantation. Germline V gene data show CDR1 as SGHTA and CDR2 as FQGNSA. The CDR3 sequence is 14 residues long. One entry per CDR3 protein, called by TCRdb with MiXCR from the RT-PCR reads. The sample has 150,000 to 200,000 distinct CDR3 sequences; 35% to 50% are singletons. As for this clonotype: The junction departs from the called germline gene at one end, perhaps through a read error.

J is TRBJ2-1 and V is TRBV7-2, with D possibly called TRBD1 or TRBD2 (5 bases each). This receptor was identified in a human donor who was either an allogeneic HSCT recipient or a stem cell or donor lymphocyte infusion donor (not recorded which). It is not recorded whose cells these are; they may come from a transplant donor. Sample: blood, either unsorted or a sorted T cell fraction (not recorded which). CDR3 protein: CASSLGYVRGEQVF. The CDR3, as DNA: TGTGCCAGCAGCTTAGGGTATGTTAGAGGGGAGCAGGTCTTC.